This record concerns one T cell receptor (beta chain) sequence. Other DNA sequences of this sample code for an identical CDR3. The CDR3 has 14 amino acids. Germline CDR1 is DFQATT and CDR2 is SNEGSKA (reference sequence). J was trimmed by 4 bases and V by 3 bases; bases with no gene match: 6. The entry originates in a study of blood T cell repertoires in COVID-19. Study at large: The United States, Italy and Spain supplied acute and convalescent COVID-19 samples. The analysed material was cDNA or gDNA that came from T cells, B-cell-depleted T cells, or PBMCs.

In the authors' workflow: Amplified reference gene primers provided the basis for estimating nucleated cell counts. The method was immunoSEQ multiplex PCR; TCRdb's version includes in-frame clones alone and lacks a portion of them. Clone size and V and J calls were adopted from that table, with D and trimming inferred from the DNA. The profile shows roughly 170,000 clones, approximately 79% of them singletons. The gene calls are TRBV20-1 and TRBJ2-7; TRBD2 agrees at 10 bases. Sequencing was carried out using peripheral blood. The TCR comes from a woman aged 80 or over with acute or convalescent COVID-19. As DNA, the CDR3 is TGCAGTGCTAGTAGGCTAGCGGGAGCGTACGAGCAGTACTTC. It yields the protein CSASRLAGAYEQYF.